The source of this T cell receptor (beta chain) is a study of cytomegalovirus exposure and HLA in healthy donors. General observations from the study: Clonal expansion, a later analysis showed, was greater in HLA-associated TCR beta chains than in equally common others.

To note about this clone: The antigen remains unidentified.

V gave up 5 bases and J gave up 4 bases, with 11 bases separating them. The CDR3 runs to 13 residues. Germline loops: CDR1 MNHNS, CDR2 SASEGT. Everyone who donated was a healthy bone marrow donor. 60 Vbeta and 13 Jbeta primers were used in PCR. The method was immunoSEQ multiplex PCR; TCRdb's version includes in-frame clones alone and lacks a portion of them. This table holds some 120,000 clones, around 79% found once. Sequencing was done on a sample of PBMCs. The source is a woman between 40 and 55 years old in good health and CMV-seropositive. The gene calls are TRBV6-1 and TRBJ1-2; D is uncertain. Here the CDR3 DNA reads TGTGCCAGCAGTACGACAAAATCCTATGGCTACACCTTC. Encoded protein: CASSTTKSYGYTF.